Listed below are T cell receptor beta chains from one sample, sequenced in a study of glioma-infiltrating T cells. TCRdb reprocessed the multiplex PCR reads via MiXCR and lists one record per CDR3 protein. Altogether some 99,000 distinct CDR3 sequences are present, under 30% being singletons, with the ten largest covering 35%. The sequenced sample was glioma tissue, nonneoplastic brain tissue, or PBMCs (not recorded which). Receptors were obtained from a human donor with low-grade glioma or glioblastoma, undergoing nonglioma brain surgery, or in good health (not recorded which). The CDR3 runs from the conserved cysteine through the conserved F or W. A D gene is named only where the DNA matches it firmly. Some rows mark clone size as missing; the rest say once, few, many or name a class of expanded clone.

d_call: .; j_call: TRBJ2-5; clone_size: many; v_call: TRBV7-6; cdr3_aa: CASSLRSQRIQETQYF; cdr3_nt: TGTGCCAGCAGCTTAAGGTCCCAGCGGATTCAAGAGACCCAGTACTTC
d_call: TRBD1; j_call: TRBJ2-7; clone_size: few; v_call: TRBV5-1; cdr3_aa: CASSLAGTGVYEQYF; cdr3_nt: TGCGCCAGCAGCTTGGCTGGGACAGGAGTCTACGAGCAGTACTTC
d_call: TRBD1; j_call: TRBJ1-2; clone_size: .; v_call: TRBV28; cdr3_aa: CASSSQPGQGTSGYTF; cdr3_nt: TGTGCCAGCAGTTCACAACCTGGACAGGGAACTTCTGGCTACACCTTC
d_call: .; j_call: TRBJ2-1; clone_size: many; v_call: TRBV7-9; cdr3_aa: CASSLAGEQFF; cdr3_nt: TGTGCCAGCAGCTTAGCGGGTGAGCAGTTCTTC
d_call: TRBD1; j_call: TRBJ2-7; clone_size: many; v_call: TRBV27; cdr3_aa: CASSGDSSYEQYF; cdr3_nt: TGTGCCAGCAGTGGGGACAGCTCCTACGAGCAGTACTTC
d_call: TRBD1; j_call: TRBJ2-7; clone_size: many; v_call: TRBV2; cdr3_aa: CASSPGQGIGEQYF; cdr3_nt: TGTGCCAGCAGTCCGGGACAGGGAATAGGCGAGCAGTACTTC
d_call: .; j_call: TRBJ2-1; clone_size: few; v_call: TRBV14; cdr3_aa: CASSPRGNYNEQFF; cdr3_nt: TGTGCCAGCAGCCCGCGCGGGAACTACAATGAGCAGTTCTTC
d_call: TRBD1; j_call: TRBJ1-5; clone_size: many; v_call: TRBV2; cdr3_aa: CASSESWDRDDQPQHF; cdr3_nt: TGTGCCAGCAGTGAAAGCTGGGACAGGGATGATCAGCCCCAGCATTTT
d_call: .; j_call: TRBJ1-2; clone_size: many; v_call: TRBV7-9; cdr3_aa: CASSERVGYTF; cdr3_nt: TGTGCCAGCAGCGAGAGGGTAGGCTACACCTTC
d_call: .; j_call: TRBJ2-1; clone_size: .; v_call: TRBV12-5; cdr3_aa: CASGLVGENEQFF; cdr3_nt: TGTGCTAGTGGTTTGGTAGGGGAGAATGAGCAGTTCTTC
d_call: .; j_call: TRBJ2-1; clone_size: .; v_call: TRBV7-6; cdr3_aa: CASRPLYKTSYNEQFF; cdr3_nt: TGTGCCAGCAGACCCCTCTACAAAACCTCCTACAATGAGCAGTTCTTC
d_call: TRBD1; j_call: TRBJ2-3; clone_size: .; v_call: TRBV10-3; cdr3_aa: CAIAGTGGSSSTDTQYF; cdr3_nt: TGTGCCATAGCAGGGACAGGGGGCTCAAGTAGCACAGATACGCAGTATTTT
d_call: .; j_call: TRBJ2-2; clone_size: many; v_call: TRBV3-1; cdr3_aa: CASRWLDTGELFF; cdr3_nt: TGTGCCAGCAGGTGGCTAGACACCGGGGAGCTGTTTTTT
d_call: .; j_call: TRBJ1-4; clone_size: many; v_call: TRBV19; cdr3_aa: CASSLNVQGFEKLFF; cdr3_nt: TGTGCCAGTAGTTTAAACGTCCAGGGTTTTGAAAAACTGTTTTTT
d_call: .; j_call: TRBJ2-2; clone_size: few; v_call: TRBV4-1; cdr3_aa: CASKEAATGTTGELFF; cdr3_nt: TGCGCCAGCAAAGAAGCCGCTACAGGGACCACCGGGGAGCTGTTTTTT
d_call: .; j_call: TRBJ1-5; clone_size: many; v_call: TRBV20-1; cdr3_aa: CSARREGGNQPQHF; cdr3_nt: TGCAGTGCTAGAAGGGAGGGGGGAAATCAGCCCCAGCATTTT
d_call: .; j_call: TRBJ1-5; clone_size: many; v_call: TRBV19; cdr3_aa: CASSIAQASNQPQHF; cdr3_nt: TGTGCCAGTAGTATAGCACAGGCTAGCAATCAGCCCCAGCATTTT
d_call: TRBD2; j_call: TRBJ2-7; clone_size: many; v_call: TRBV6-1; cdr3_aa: CASYPSGTSYEQYF; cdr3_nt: TGTGCCAGCTATCCTAGCGGGACCTCCTACGAGCAGTACTTC
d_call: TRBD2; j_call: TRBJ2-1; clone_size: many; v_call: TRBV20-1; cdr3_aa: CSASGAQRGGRDEQFF; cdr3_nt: TGCAGTGCCTCAGGGGCGCAGCGGGGGGGCCGGGATGAGCAGTTCTTC
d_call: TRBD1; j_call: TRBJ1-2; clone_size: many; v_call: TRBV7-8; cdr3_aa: CASSSGQLSNYGYTF; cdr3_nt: TGTGCCAGCAGCTCGGGACAGCTCTCTAACTATGGCTACACCTTC
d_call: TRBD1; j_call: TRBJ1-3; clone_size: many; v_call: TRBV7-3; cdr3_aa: CASSDRQGENTIYF; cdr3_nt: TGTGCCAGCAGCGATCGACAGGGAGAAAACACCATATATTTT
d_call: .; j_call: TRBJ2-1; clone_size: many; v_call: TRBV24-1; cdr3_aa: CATSDLGRGNEQFF; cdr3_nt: TGTGCCACCAGTGATTTGGGGCGGGGCAATGAGCAGTTCTTC
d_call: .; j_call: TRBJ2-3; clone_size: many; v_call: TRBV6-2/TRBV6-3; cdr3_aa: CASRFLASTDTQYF; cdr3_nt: TGTGCCAGCAGATTTCTAGCGAGCACAGATACGCAGTATTTT
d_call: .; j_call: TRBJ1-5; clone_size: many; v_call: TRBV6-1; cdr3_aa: CASSDNRVPNQPQHF; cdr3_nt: TGTGCCAGCAGTGATAACAGGGTCCCCAATCAGCCCCAGCATTTT
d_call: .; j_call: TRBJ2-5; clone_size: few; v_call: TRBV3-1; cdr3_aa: CASSPPGLGGTQYF; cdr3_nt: TGTGCCAGCAGCCCCCCGGGGCTCGGTGGGACCCAGTACTTC
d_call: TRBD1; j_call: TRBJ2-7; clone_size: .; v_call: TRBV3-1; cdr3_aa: CASSRRAGGSQENQYF; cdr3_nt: TGTGCCAGCAGCCGAAGGGCAGGGGGCTCACAAGAGAACCAGTACTTC
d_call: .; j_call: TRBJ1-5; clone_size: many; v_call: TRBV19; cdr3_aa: CASTLSVSGQPQHF; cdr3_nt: TGTGCCAGTACCCTAAGCGTGTCAGGTCAGCCCCAGCATTTT
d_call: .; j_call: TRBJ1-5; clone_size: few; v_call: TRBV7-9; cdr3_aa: CASSLVFGSLNQPQHF; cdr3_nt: TGTGCCAGCAGCTTAGTTTTTGGGTCCCTCAATCAGCCCCAGCATTTT
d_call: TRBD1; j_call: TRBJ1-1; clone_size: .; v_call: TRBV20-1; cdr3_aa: CSARQTGTGYTEAFF; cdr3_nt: TGCAGTGCTAGACAAACCGGGACAGGTTACACTGAAGCTTTCTTT
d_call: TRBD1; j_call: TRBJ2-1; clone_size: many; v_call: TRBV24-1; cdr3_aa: CATSDSQTGGNEQFF; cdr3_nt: TGTGCCACCAGTGATTCTCAGACAGGGGGTAATGAGCAGTTCTTC
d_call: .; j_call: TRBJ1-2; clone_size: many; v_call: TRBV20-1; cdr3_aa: CSATLGYGYGYTF; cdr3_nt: TGCAGTGCAACGCTAGGGTATGGGTATGGCTACACCTTC
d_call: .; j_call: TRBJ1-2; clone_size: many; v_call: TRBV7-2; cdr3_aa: CASSLEHNRGYGYTF; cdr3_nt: TGTGCCAGCAGCTTAGAACACAACCGGGGCTATGGCTACACCTTC
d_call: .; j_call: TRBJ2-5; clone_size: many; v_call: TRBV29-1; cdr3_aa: CSVVFSKTQYF; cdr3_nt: TGCAGCGTCGTCTTTAGCAAGACCCAGTACTTC
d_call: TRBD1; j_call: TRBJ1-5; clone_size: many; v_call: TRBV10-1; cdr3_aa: CASSPGQGEQPQHF; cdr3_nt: TGCGCCAGCAGTCCGGGACAGGGCGAACAGCCCCAGCATTTT
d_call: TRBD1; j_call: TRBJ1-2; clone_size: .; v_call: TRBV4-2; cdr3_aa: CASSQEGGGNYGYTF; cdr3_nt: TGTGCCAGCAGCCAAGAAGGAGGGGGCAACTATGGCTACACCTTC
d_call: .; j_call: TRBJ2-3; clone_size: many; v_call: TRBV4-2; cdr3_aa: CASSPPWGSTDTQYF; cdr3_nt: TGTGCCAGCAGCCCCCCCTGGGGAAGCACAGATACGCAGTATTTT
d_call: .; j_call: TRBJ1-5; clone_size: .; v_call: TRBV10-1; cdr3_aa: CAISSGDQPRHF; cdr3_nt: TGCGCCATCAGTTCGGGGGATCAGCCCCGGCATTTT
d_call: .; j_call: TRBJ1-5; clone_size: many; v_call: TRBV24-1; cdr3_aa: CATSPGRYNQPQHF; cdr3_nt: TGTGCCACCAGCCCGGGGAGGTACAATCAGCCCCAGCATTTT
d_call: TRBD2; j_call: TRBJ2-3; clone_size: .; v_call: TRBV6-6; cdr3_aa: CASSYSGTSGGAQDTQYF; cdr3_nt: TGTGCCAGCAGTTACTCTGGGACTAGCGGGGGGGCACAAGATACGCAGTATTTT
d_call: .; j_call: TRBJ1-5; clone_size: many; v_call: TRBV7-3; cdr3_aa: CASSLTRYSNQPQHF; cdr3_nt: TGTGCCAGCAGCTTAACCAGATATAGCAATCAGCCCCAGCATTTT
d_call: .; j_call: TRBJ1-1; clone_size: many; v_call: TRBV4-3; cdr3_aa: CASSQDWIGSSKAFF; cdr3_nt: TGCGCCAGCAGCCAAGATTGGATTGGGTCATCGAAAGCTTTCTTT